What follows is one T cell receptor (beta chain) and its context. Its matching antigen is unknown. An approximately 2.5 ml blood sample was drawn per donor. Germline CDR1 SGHTA, CDR2 FQGNSA. The CDR3 is made up of 17 amino acids. The source of the sample is a study of monozygotic twins with inflammatory bowel disease. Study observations and caveats: Immunosuppressive treatments differing between patients may have added repertoire variability.

Template switching was used to attach UMIs, which incorporated a 6-nucleotide sample barcode. TCRdb reprocessed the 5' RACE reads and reports one entry per CDR3 protein, with no DNA. The sample holds more than 300,000 distinct CDR3 sequences. Sequencing used blood. The chain joins TRBV7-2 to TRBJ2-7; TCRdb indicates TRBD2, and absent DNA this call remains unverified. This TCR derives from a human donor with ulcerative colitis or Crohn's disease, or a healthy co-twin of an affected twin (not recorded which). This chain's CDR3 is CASSYRTSGGGYYEQYF.